The 2 T cell receptor beta chains reported below all come from one sample, sequenced in a study of T cell repertoires in cytomegalovirus infection. TCRdb ran MiXCR on the reads and lists one entry per CDR3 protein. The data contain 200,000 or so distinct CDR3 sequences, approximately 28% of them singletons. Sample: PBMCs. The receptors originated from a human donor in good health (CMV status not recorded). Some clones in this sample may be carry-over from other donors' samples.

The V gene is TRBV7-3, the J gene TRBJ2-7; D remains ambiguous. Trimming removed 5 bases from V and 1 base from J, with 9 bases in between. CDR1 and CDR2 (germline): SGHTA, FQGTGA. This CDR3 has 13 amino acids. CDR3 in amino acids: CASSLTLSYEQYF. CDR3 DNA sequence: TGTGCCAGCAGCCTGACACTATCCTACGAGCAGTACTTC. The full variable domain, completed using reference TRBV7-3 and TRBJ2-7, is GAGVSQTPSNKVTEKGKYVELRCDPISGHTALYWYRQSLGQGPEFLIYFQGTGAADDSGLPNDRFFAVRPEGSVSTLKIQRTERGDSAVYLCASSLTLSYEQYFGPGTRLTVT.

This clonotype was seen many times. This sequence joins TRBV11-2 and TRBJ1-2, with TRBD1 as a possible D gene (5 bases). Germline CDR1 reads SGHAT; CDR2 reads FQNNGV. There are 15 residues in the CDR3. Trimming pared 0 bases from V and 5 bases from J, leaving 13 bases between. The CDR3 here is CASSLEWGREYGYTF. The DNA of the CDR3 is TGTGCCAGCAGCTTAGAGTGGGGGAGGGAATATGGCTACACCTTC.